What follows are 16 T cell receptor beta chains derived from one specimen sequenced in a study of graft-versus-host responses after intestinal transplantation. The protocol was immunoSEQ multiplex PCR, while the TCRdb copy is restricted to in-frame clones and leaves out a portion. The table lists about 19,000 clones, roughly 87% of them singletons. This material consisted of PBMCs, taken 14 days after transplant. The receptors originated from a human patient who received an intestinal transplant, so some T cells may come from the graft donor.

The chain has TRBV9 and TRBJ1-6, with a possible D match to TRBD1 (5 bases). CDR1 is SGDLS and CDR2 is YYNGEE in the germline V gene. This CDR3 is built from 14 residues. V lost 5 bases, J lost 9 bases, and 15 bases lay in between. Written as DNA, the CDR3 is TGTGCCAGCAGTGGCAGGGTTTGGGGTTCACCCCTCCACTTT. Translation: CASSGRVWGSPLHF.

The rearrangement uses TRBV6-6 and TRBJ1-5, with D maybe TRBD1 (6 bases). The CDR3 loop spans 16 amino acids. Germline V CDR1 and CDR2: MNHNY, SVGAGI (reference sequence). Trimming cost V 1 base and J 0 bases, with 10 bases left between them. CDR3 sequence reads: CASSYLGTNSNQPQHF. CDR3 DNA: TGTGCCAGCAGTTACTTGGGGACAAATAGCAATCAGCCCCAGCATTTT.

This chain connects TRBV30 to TRBJ2-3; 9 bases fit TRBD2. The CDR3 loop spans 15 amino acids. J gave up 0 bases and V 2 bases, and 3 bases lay outside the gene matches. Germline lookup yields CDR1 GTSNPN and CDR2 SVGIG (reference sequence). The CDR3 loop reads CAWSTGLASTDTQYF. DNA of the CDR3: TGTGCCTGGAGTACGGGACTAGCTAGCACAGATACGCAGTATTTT.

CDR3 sequence reads: CASSTWSDTQYF. The CDR3 DNA reads as TGTGCCAGCAGCACCTGGTCAGATACGCAGTATTTT. The chain employs TRBV7-9 and TRBJ2-3; no reliable D call. CDR1 is SEHNR and CDR2 is FQNEAQ in the germline V gene (reference sequence). V lost 5 bases and J lost 4, with 7 bases in between. This CDR3 contains 12 residues.

This chain uses TRBV27 with TRBJ1-5; 8 bases match TRBD1. CDR3 size: 16 residues. After removal of 6 bases from V and 3 bases from J, the junction contained 10 bases not matched to a gene. Per the germline V gene, CDR1 is MNHEY and CDR2 is SMNVEV (reference sequence). DNA for the CDR3: TGTGCCAGCAGCAAACAGGGGGTGGCTTCCAATCAGCCCCAGCATTTT. Its protein is CASSKQGVASNQPQHF.

The genes are TRBV5-1 and TRBJ2-1, with 7 bases matching TRBD1. This CDR3 has 15 residues. The trim removed 0 bases at V and 3 bases at J, leaving 3 bases unmatched. CDR1 and CDR2 (germline): SGHRS, YFSETQ. The chain's CDR3 is CASSLGDSHYNEQFF. Here the CDR3 DNA reads TGCGCCAGCAGCTTGGGGGACAGCCACTACAATGAGCAGTTCTTC.

V and J are TRBV7-9 and TRBJ1-2; 8 bases line up with TRBD1. CDR1 and CDR2 (germline): SEHNR, FQNEAQ (reference sequence). The V gene end was trimmed by 5 bases and the J gene end by 2 bases; junction bases not matched to a gene: 4. CDR3 length: 14 amino acids. The CDR3 bases are TGTGCCAGCAGCGGCGGACAGGGAAACTATGGCTACACCTTC. This encodes CASSGGQGNYGYTF.

The chain employs TRBV28 and TRBJ2-2, with 8 bases that match TRBD1. CDR1 and CDR2 (germline): MDHEN, SYDVKM. With V trimmed by 0 bases and J by 5 bases, 5 bases remained unmatched. This CDR3 is 16 amino acids long. DNA of the CDR3: TGTGCCAGCAGTTTATGGCAGGGGGCGGCGACCGGGGAGCTGTTTTTT. This encodes CASSLWQGAATGELFF.

There are a few counts of this clone. The chain recombines TRBV19 with TRBJ1-2, with D possibly matching TRBD1 (5 bases). The CDR3 extends over 16 amino acids. Germline-derived CDR1 and CDR2 are LNHDA and SQIVND (reference sequence). V lost 3 bases to trimming and J lost 4 bases, with 18 bases between them. This chain's CDR3 is CASSIEPGAHLYGYTF. CDR3 nucleotide sequence: TGTGCCAGTAGTATTGAACCCGGGGCCCACCTCTATGGCTACACCTTC.

Worth noting for this clone: Other DNA sequences in this sample translate to the same CDR3. The V call is TRBV6-1, the J call TRBJ2-5, with 12 bases fitting TRBD2. The germline V gene encodes CDR1 MNHNS and CDR2 SASEGT. V gave up 2 bases and J gave up 4 bases; unmatched junction bases: 2. This CDR3 region has 15 residues. The CDR3 sequence: CASSELAGGPETQYF. CDR3 nucleotide sequence: TGTGCCAGCAGTGAACTAGCGGGGGGGCCAGAGACCCAGTACTTC.

The chain combines TRBV28 with TRBJ2-7, with TRBD2 matching 12 bases. This CDR3 comprises 17 residues. Germline V gives CDR1 MDHEN, CDR2 SYDVKM. Trimming at V came to 1 base and at J to 2 bases, leaving 6 bases not matched to a gene. The CDR3 region has the DNA TGTGCCAGCAGTTTATCCGGACTAGCGGGAAGGACCTACGAGCAGTACTTC. It yields the protein CASSLSGLAGRTYEQYF.

The chain carries TRBV5-8 and TRBJ2-7; D gene unclear. Germline CDR1 reads SGHTS; CDR2 reads YDEGEE. Trimming shortened V by 5 bases and J by 4 bases, and 7 bases separated the two germline ends. The CDR3 sequence is 11 residues long. CDR3 loop: CASSWVYEQYF. The CDR3 DNA is TGTGCCAGCAGTTGGGTTTACGAGCAGTACTTC.

The CDR3 loop is CASSFLPAGSYNEQFF. In nucleotides, the CDR3 is TGTGCCAGCAGCTTTCTACCAGCGGGCTCCTACAATGAGCAGTTCTTC. The gene calls are TRBV7-3 and TRBJ2-1; D might be TRBD2 (6 bases). Germline-derived CDR1 and CDR2 are SGHTA and FQGTGA. The CDR3 is 16 residues long. Trimming removed 3 bases from V and 0 bases from J, with 12 bases in between.

The chain combines TRBV6-5 with TRBJ1-1; maybe TRBD1 (5 bases). V lost 0 bases, J lost 1 base, and 9 bases lay in between. Per the germline V gene, CDR1 is MNHEY and CDR2 is SVGAGI. The CDR3 contains 15 residues. CDR3 DNA: TGTGCCAGCAGTTACTCTAGGGGAAGGAACACTGAAGCTTTCTTT. Its protein is CASSYSRGRNTEAFF.

This clone has a single count. CDR3 nucleotides: TGTGCCAGCAGCTTGATAGGAGGGCCCCCCTTCTCCACAGATACGCAGTATTTT. Its protein product is CASSLIGGPPFSTDTQYF. The chain uses TRBV7-3 and TRBJ2-3, with a possible D match to TRBD2 (6 bases). Trimming left V 3 bases short and J 2 bases short, with 21 bases between. The CDR3 totals 18 residues. The germline gives CDR1 SGHTA, CDR2 FQGTGA.

The chain employs TRBV7-2 and TRBJ1-2; no definite D call. Trimming took off 0 bases at V and 5 bases at J, with 16 bases between the two ends. CDR3 length: 16 residues. The V gene's germline CDR1 is SGHTA and CDR2 FQGNSA. The CDR3 DNA reads TGTGCCAGCAGCTTAGCCACTGCCGAACCGGCTTATGGCTACACCTTC. It codes for CASSLATAEPAYGYTF.